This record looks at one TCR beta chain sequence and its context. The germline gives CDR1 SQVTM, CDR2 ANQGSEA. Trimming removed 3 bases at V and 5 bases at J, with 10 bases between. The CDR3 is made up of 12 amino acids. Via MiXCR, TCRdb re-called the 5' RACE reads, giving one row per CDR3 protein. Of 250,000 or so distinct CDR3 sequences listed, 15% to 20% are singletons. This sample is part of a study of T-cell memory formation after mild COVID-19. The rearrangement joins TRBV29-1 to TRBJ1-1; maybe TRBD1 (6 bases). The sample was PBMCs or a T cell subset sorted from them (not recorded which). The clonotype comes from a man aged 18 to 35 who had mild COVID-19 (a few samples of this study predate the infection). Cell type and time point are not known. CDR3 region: CSVDQGRTEAFF. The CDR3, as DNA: TGCAGCGTTGATCAGGGGCGTACTGAAGCTTTCTTT.